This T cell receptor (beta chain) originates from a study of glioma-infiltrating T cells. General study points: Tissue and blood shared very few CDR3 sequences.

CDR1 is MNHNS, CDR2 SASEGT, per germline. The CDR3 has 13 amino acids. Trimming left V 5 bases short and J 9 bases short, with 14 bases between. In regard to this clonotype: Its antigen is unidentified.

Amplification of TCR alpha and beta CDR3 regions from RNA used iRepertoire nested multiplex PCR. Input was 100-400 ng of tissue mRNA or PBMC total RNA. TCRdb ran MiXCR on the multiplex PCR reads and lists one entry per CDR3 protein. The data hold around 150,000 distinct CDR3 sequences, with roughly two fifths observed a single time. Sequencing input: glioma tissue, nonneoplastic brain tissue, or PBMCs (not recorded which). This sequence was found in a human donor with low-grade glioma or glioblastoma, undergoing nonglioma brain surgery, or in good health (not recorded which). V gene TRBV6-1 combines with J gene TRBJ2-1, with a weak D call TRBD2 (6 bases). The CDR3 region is CASSTGRSSEQFF. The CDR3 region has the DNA TGTGCCAGCAGTACGGGGAGGAGTTCTGAGCAGTTCTTC.